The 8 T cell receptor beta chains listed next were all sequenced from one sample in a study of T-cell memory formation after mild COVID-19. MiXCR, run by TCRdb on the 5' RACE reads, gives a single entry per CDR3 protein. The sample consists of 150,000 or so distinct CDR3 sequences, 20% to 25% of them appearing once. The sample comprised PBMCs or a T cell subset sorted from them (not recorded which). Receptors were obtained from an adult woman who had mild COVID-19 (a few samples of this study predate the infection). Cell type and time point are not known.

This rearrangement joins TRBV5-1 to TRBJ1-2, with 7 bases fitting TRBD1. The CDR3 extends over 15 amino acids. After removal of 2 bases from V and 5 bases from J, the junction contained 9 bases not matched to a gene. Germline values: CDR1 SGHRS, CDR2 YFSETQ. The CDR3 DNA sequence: TGCGCCAGCAGCTTTGACGAAGGGGGCGCTTATGGCTACACCTTC. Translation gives CASSFDEGGAYGYTF.

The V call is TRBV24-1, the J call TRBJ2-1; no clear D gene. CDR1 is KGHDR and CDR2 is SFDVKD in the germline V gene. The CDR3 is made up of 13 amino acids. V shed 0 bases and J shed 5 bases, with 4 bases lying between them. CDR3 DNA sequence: TGTGCCACCAGTGATTTGTGGGACAATGAGCAGTTCTTC. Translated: CATSDLWDNEQFF.

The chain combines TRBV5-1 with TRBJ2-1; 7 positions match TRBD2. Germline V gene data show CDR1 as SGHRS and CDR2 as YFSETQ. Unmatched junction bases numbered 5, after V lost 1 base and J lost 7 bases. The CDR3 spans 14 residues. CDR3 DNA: TGCGCCAGCAGCTTGTGGCTAGCGGAAAATGAGCAGTTCTTC. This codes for CASSLWLAENEQFF.

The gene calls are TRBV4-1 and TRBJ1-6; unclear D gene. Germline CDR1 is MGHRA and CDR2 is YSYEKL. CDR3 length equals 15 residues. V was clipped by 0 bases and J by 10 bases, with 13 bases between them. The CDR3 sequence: CASSQEERAASPLHF. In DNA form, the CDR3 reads TGCGCCAGCAGCCAAGAAGAGAGGGCTGCGTCACCCCTCCACTTT.

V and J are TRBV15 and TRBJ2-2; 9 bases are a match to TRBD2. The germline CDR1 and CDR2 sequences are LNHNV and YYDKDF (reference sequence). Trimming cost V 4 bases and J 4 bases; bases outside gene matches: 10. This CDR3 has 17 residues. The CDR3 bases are TGTGCCACCAGCATCCCTTTAGCGGGAGTTAGCACCGGGGAGCTGTTTTTT. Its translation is CATSIPLAGVSTGELFF.

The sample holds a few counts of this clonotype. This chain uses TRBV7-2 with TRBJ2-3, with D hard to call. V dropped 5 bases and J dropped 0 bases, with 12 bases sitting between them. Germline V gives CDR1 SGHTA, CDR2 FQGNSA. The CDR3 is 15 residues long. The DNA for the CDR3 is TGTGCCAGCAGCCGCAGTTTCTCTAGCACAGATACGCAGTATTTT. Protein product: CASSRSFSSTDTQYF.

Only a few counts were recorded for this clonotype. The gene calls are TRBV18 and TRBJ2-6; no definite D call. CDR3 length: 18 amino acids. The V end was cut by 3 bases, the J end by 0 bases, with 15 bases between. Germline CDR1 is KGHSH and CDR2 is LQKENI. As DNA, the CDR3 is TGTGCCAGCTCACCCCTGGCGGTCGCAAGCTCTGGGGCCAACGTCCTGACTTTC. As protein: CASSPLAVASSGANVLTF.

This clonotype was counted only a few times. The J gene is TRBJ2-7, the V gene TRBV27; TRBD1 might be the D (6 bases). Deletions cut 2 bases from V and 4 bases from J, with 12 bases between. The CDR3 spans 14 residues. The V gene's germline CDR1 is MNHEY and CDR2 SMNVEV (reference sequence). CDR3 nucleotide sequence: TGTGCCAGCAGTTTAGCAGGGGTCGGGTACGAGCAGTACTTC. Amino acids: CASSLAGVGYEQYF.